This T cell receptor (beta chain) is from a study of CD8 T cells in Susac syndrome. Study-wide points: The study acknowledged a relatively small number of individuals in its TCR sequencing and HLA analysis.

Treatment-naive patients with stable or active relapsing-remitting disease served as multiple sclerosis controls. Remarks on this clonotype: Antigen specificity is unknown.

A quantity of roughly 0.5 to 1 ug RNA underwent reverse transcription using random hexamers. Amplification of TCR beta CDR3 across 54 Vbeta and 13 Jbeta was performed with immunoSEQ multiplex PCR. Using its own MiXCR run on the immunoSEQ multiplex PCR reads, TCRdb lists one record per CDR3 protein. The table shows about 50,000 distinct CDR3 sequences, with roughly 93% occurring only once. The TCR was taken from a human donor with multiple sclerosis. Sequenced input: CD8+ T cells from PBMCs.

CDR3 DNA sequence: TGTGCCAGCACCATTAGGGTGGCAGGGAGCCGGAGCACTGAAGCTTTCTTT. This gives the protein CASTIRVAGSRSTEAFF. This chain links TRBV28 with TRBJ1-1; the D gene is possibly TRBD1 (5 bases). Per germline, CDR1 MDHEN and CDR2 SYDVKM. The length of the CDR3 is 17 residues. Trimming took 7 bases from V and 4 from J, leaving 25 bases between them. Supplemented by reference TRBV28 and TRBJ1-1, the full variable domain reads DVKVTQSSRYLVKRTGEKVFLECVQDMDHENMFWYRQDPGLGLRLIYFSYDVKMKEKGDIPEGYSVSREKKERFSLILESASTNQTSMYLCASTIRVAGSRSTEAFFGQGTRLTVV.